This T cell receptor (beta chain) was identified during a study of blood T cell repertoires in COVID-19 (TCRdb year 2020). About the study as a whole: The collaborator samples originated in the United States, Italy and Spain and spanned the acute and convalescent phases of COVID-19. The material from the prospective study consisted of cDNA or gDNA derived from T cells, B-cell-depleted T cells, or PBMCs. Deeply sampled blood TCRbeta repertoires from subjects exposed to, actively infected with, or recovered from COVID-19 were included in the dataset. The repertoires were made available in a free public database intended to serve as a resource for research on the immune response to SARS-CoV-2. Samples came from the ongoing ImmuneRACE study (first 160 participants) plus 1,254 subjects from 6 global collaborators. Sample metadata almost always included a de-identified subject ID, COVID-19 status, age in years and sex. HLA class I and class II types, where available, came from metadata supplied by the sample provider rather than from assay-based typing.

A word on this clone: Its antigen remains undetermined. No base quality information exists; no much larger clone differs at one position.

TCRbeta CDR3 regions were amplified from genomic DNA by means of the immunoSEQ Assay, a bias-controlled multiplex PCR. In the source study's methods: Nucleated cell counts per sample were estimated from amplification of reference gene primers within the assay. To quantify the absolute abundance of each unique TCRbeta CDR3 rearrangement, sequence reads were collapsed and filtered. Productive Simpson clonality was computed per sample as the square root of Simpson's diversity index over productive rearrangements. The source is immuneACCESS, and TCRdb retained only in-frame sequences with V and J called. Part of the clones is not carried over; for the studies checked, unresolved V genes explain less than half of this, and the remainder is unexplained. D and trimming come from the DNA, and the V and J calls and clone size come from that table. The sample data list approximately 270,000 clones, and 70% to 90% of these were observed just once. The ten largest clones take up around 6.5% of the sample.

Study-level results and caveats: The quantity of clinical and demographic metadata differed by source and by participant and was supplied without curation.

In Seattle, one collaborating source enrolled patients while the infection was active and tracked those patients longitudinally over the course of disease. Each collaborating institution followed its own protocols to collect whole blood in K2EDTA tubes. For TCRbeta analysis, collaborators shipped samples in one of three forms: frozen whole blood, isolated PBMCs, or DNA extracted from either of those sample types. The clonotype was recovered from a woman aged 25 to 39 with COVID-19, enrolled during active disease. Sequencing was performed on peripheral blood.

Read as DNA, the sequence is TGTGCCACCAGCAGAGCCCAAGGAGCGGGGGGCCGCACAGATACGCAGTATTTT. This is translated as CATSRAQGAGGRTDTQYF. The rearranged chain carries TRBV15 and TRBJ2-3, with 9 bases matching TRBD2. From the germline V gene (reference sequence), CDR1 is LNHNV and CDR2 is YYDKDF. Trimming accounts for 1 base at V and 1 base at J, while the number of junction bases matched to no gene is 9. The CDR3 spans 18 residues, from the cysteine through the phenylalanine. The CDR3 DNA has 54 bases and is translated from base 1.